This paragraph reports one T cell receptor (beta chain). Its specificity is unknown. Germline assignment: CDR1 LNHNV and CDR2 YYDKDF (reference sequence). The CDR3 contains 13 residues. Trimming shortened V by 0 bases and J by 7 bases, and 9 bases separated the two germline ends. This entry belongs to a study of cytomegalovirus exposure and HLA in healthy donors. General study results and limits: Researchers counted about 150 TCR beta chains as cytomegalovirus-associated. Many donors shared some public TCRs, even though most TCR sequences were rare.

The PCR used 60 Vbeta and 13 Jbeta primers. TCRdb's copy holds only in-frame clones and misses some; the assay was immunoSEQ multiplex PCR. The sample consists of approximately 150,000 clones, about 80% of them appearing once. This rearrangement joins TRBV15 to TRBJ1-1; D is uncertain. Source material: PBMCs. This receptor was identified in a man aged 18 to 30 in good health and CMV-seropositive. DNA of the CDR3: TGTGCCACCAGCAGAGAGTCGGCGGATGAAGCTTTCTTT. Translated: CATSRESADEAFF. The variable domain in full, completed from reference TRBV15 and TRBJ1-1, reads DAMVIQNPRYQVTQFGKPVTLSCSQTLNHNVMYWYQQKSSQAPKLLFHYYDKDFNNEADTPDNFQSRRPNTSFCFLDIRSPGLGDTAMYLCATSRESADEAFFGQGTRLTVV.